The clone carrying this TCR beta chain has just a few counts. What it binds is unknown. Beta-chain TCR CDR3 regions were amplified from RNA transcripts. HTBI-primed RT-PCR formed the first round, and a multiplex PCR formed the second. TCRdb passed the multiplex PCR reads through MiXCR, listing each CDR3 protein once. The repertoire consists of hundreds of thousands of distinct CDR3 sequences, with 21% occurring once and the leading ten covering 3%. The authors used Ficoll-Paque density gradient centrifugation to separate PBMCs. The input was approximately 10 ml of fresh peripheral blood. This record belongs to a study of Graves' ophthalmopathy and Graves' hyperthyroidism. Points from the study as a whole: A roughly 80% specificity and about 88% sensitivity were achieved by a 13-signature model that separated ophthalmopathy from stable hyperthyroidism.

Trimming at V came to 8 bases and at J to 1 base, leaving 4 bases not matched to a gene. The germline V gene has CDR1 MNHEY and CDR2 SMNVEV (reference sequence). This CDR3 spans 14 amino acids. The origin of this receptor is a woman aged 18-29 years with stable Graves' hyperthyroidism. Material for sequencing was peripheral blood. The chain joins TRBV27 to TRBJ2-5, with 10 bases that match TRBD2. The CDR3: CASGVAGGQETQYF. DNA for the CDR3: TGTGCCAGCGGGGTAGCGGGAGGCCAAGAGACCCAGTACTTC.